Described below is a single TCR beta chain sequence and its context. Its target is unknown. 13 Jbeta primers and 60 Vbeta primers were used for the PCR. Generated by immunoSEQ multiplex PCR, the TCRdb table keeps only in-frame clones and is missing some. The sample consists of under 150,000 clones, roughly 85% of them appearing once. These data are taken from a study of cytomegalovirus exposure and HLA in healthy donors. Regarding the study as a whole: The study found most TCR sequences rare, yet found some public TCRs in many donors.

Losses at the gene ends were 4 bases for V and 3 bases for J; bases not matched to a gene: 11. The CDR3 sequence is 16 residues long. From germline, CDR1 is SGHRS and CDR2 YFSETQ. The chain uses TRBV5-1 and TRBJ1-2, with 8 bases fitting TRBD1. Material: PBMCs. The receptor was isolated from a male donor in good health and CMV-seronegative. The CDR3 reads CASSPNQGARYYGYTF. Written as DNA, the CDR3 is TGCGCCAGCAGCCCCAACCAGGGGGCTCGGTACTATGGCTACACCTTC.